This T cell receptor (beta chain) originates from a study of blood T cells in healthy people across ages. Study findings and constraints: Whereas aged donors had fewer naive CD4+ cells, long-lived donors had more of them and higher diversity. TCR beta diversity was tightly associated with the proportion of naive T cells. Possibly confounding the expanded clonotype changes was the fact that donor CMV status was unknown.

Donation came from healthy Caucasian individuals in Russia who were aged about 6 to 95. A second PCR, run for roughly 7 to 12 cycles, used a sample-barcoded 5' primer plus a J-beta primer mix. TCRdb reprocessed the 5' RACE reads via MiXCR and lists one record per CDR3 protein. Of roughly 930,000 distinct CDR3 sequences in the sample, about 48% were seen once. As for this clonotype: Its target is not known.

After removal of 0 bases from V and 2 bases from J, the junction contained 10 bases not matched to a gene. Germline-derived CDR1 and CDR2 are MNHEY and SMNVEV (reference sequence). The CDR3 is 19 residues long. The specimen sequenced was blood. The genes are TRBV27 and TRBJ2-7, with 13 bases aligning to TRBD2. This TCR was sampled from a man in his thirties or forties in good health. The CDR3 loop reads CASSLSGTSGAIRAYEQYF. The CDR3 coding sequence is TGTGCCAGCAGTTTATCCGGGACTAGCGGGGCGATAAGGGCCTACGAGCAGTACTTC.